The 7 T cell receptor beta chains given below trace back to one sample, sequenced in a study of blood T cells in healthy people across ages. Together with a sample-barcoded 5' primer, a J-beta primer mix was included in a second PCR lasting roughly 6 to 12 cycles. TCRdb redid the calling of the 5' RACE reads with MiXCR, one entry per CDR3 protein. The table has 780,000 or so distinct CDR3 sequences, 25% seen once. The same specimen was also included in a second study, on T cells of mothers and their children.

Sequencing was performed on blood. The origin of the receptors is a boy aged 5-17 years in good health.

V and J are TRBV6-5 and TRBJ2-1; 8 nucleotides line up with TRBD2. This CDR3 contains 15 residues. Germline V gene data show CDR1 as MNHEY and CDR2 as SVGAGI. Losses at the gene ends were 2 bases for V and 5 bases for J; bases not matched to a gene: 5. As DNA, the CDR3 is TGTGCCAGCAGTTACGCCCAGCGGGGGAACAATGAGCAGTTCTTC. Translation gives CASSYAQRGNNEQFF.

This clonotype was seen a few times. This chain links TRBV7-2 with TRBJ2-1, with 13 positions matching TRBD2. J gave up 6 bases and V 5 bases, and 4 bases lay outside the gene matches. The length of the CDR3 is 15 residues. CDR1 is SGHTA, CDR2 FQGNSA, per germline. The CDR3: CASSLTSGGANEQFF. The CDR3 DNA follows: TGTGCCAGCAGCCTTACTAGCGGGGGGGCCAATGAGCAGTTCTTC.

The chain combines TRBV12-3 or TRBV12-4 with TRBJ2-5; 11 positions agree with TRBD1. The J call may be incorrect, as the DNA end agrees better with TRBJ2-7. This CDR3 has 15 residues. CDR3 sequence reads: CASSPTGTGGHEQYF. The CDR3 nucleotides read TGTGCCAGCAGTCCGACCGGGACAGGGGGTCACGAGCAGTACTTC.

There are a few counts of this clonotype. This chain joins TRBV28 and TRBJ2-5; TRBD1 aligns across 7 bases. The CDR3 is made up of 15 amino acids. Germline CDR1 and CDR2: MDHEN and SYDVKM. Losses at the gene ends were 2 bases for V and 3 bases for J; bases not matched to a gene: 6. Here the CDR3 reads CASSLPGTAKETQYF. CDR3 DNA: TGTGCCAGCAGTTTACCAGGGACAGCGAAAGAGACCCAGTACTTC.

This clonotype was detected a few times. This likely comes from a read error, as the CDR3 has no conserved phenylalanine or tryptophan at its end. V usage is TRBV29-1 and J usage is TRBJ2-1; unclear D gene. The J call may be incorrect, as the DNA end agrees better with TRBJ2-5. The CDR3 covers 11 residues. Per the germline V gene, CDR1 is SQVTM and CDR2 is ANQGSEA. DNA for the CDR3: TGCAGCGTTCAGGAACAAGAGACCCAGTACCTC. This encodes CSVQEQETQYL.

The chain is built from TRBV27 and TRBJ2-1; no firm D call. TRBJ2-7 explains the end of the DNA better; the J call may be wrong. CDR3 size: 15 residues. Germline lookup yields CDR1 MNHEY and CDR2 SMNVEV (reference sequence). In nucleotides, the CDR3 is TGTGCCAGCAGTTTAAGTGGGCCTCTCTCCTACGAGCAGTACTTC. Protein sequence: CASSLSGPLSYEQYF.

This rearrangement joins TRBV10-3 to TRBJ2-7; D might be TRBD1 (6 bases). Trimming took 3 bases from V and 2 from J, leaving 14 bases between them. Germline CDR1 is ENHRY and CDR2 is SYGVKD. There are 15 residues in the CDR3. For the CDR3, the DNA is TGTGCCATCAGTGAATCATCAACAGGGCCCTACGAGCAGTACTTC. Translating it yields CAISESSTGPYEQYF.